This T cell receptor beta chain was identified in a study of OX40 agonist ivuxolimab in advanced cancers. Study summary: Three patients, one with hepatocellular carcinoma and two with cutaneous melanoma, achieved partial responses.

The CDR3 totals 15 residues. CDR1 is LNHNV, CDR2 YYDKDF, per germline (reference sequence). V was pared by 4 bases and J by 3 bases, with 15 bases between. Clones were read by immunoSEQ multiplex PCR, and TCRdb kept only the in-frame ones, dropping some. The table lists under 35,000 clones, around 87% of them singletons. The receptor comes from an adult with an advanced solid tumor such as melanoma, head and neck, liver or kidney cancer. The sequences come from CD4+ or CD8+ T cells sorted from blood, collected in a trial of the OX40 agonist ivuxolimab. The chain uses TRBV15 and TRBJ1-1; a weak D match, TRBD1 (6 bases). CDR3 nucleotides: TGTGCCACCAGCATAGGGGGATTGGCGTACACTGAAGCTTTCTTT. Translating gives CATSIGGLAYTEAFF.